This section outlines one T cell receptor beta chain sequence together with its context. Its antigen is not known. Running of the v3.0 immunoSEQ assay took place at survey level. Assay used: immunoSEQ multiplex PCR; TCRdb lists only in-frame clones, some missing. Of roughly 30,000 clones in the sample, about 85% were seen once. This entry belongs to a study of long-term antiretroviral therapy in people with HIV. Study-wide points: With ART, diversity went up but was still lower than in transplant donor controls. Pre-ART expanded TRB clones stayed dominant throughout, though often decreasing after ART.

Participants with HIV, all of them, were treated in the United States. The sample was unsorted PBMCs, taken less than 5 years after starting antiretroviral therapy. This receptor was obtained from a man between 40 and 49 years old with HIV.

The CDR3 DNA reads TGCGCCAGCAGGCCCCCGGGGGAAGAGACCCAGTACTTC. Protein: CASRPPGEETQYF. V gene TRBV10-2 combines with J gene TRBJ2-5, with a weak D call TRBD2 (6 bases). Per germline, CDR1 WSHSY and CDR2 SAAADI. V was cut by 6 bases and J by 3 bases, with 11 bases left in between. This CDR3 is built from 13 residues.